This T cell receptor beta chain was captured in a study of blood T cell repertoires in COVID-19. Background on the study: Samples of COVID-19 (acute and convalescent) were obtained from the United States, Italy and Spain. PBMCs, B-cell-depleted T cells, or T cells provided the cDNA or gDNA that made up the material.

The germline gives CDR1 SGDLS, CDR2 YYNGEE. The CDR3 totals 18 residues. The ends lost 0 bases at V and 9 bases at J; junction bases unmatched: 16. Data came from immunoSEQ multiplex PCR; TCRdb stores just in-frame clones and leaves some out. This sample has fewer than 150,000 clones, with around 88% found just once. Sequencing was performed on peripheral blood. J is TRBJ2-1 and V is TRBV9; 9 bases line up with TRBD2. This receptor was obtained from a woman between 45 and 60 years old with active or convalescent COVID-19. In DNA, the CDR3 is TGTGCCAGCAGCGTAGGTTGGACTAGCGCCCAGGCGGGGGGTGAGCAGTTCTTC. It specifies CASSVGWTSAQAGGEQFF.